These T cell receptor beta chains were read from a single sample in a study of blood T cell repertoires in COVID-19. Assay: immunoSEQ multiplex PCR; the TCRdb copy retains only in-frame clones and omits some. The data show under 300,000 clones, with approximately 90% seen just once and under 3% held by the top ten. Sequenced input: PBMCs or T cells enriched from blood (not recorded which). The receptors stem from a woman aged 40 to 49 with acute COVID-19. Each CDR3 is given with its conserved first and last residue. D genes are given only for firm matches. The size entry is marked missing in some rows and otherwise reads once, few, many or a size class.

J gene: TRBJ2-3
D gene: TRBD2
clone size: NA
V gene: TRBV6-5
CDR3 length: 15
CDR3 DNA: TGTGCCAGCAGTTTCGGACTAGCGGGCACAGATACGCAGTATTTT
CDR3 protein: CASSFGLAGTDTQYF

J gene: TRBJ2-3
D gene: NA
clone size: once
V gene: TRBV29-1
CDR3 length: 13
CDR3 DNA: TGCAGCGCGCGGAGGTCCCCCGCAGATACGCAGTATTTT
CDR3 protein: CSARRSPADTQYF

J gene: TRBJ2-7
D gene: NA
clone size: NA
V gene: TRBV29-1
CDR3 length: 14
CDR3 DNA: TGCAGCGTAGGGACAACCTATGGGAAGGGCGAGCAGTACTTC
CDR3 protein: CSVGTTYGKGEQYF

J gene: TRBJ2-7
D gene: NA
clone size: NA
V gene: TRBV6-5
CDR3 length: 14
CDR3 DNA: TGTGCCAGCAGAGGACACAACCCTGTCTACGAGCAGTACTTC
CDR3 protein: CASRGHNPVYEQYF

J gene: TRBJ2-7
D gene: TRBD2
clone size: NA
V gene: TRBV4-3
CDR3 length: 14
CDR3 DNA: TGCGCCAGCAGCCAAGATGTAGCTAGCGGGGAGCAGTACTTC
CDR3 protein: CASSQDVASGEQYF

J gene: TRBJ1-2
D gene: TRBD1
clone size: once
V gene: TRBV3-1/TRBV3-2
CDR3 length: 13
CDR3 DNA: TGTGCCAGCTCGGGGACAGCGAACTATGGCTACACCTTC
CDR3 protein: CASSGTANYGYTF

J gene: TRBJ1-2
D gene: NA
clone size: NA
V gene: TRBV19
CDR3 length: 11
CDR3 DNA: TGTGCCAGTACCCCAGGGTCCGGCTACACCTTC
CDR3 protein: CASTPGSGYTF

J gene: TRBJ2-5
D gene: NA
clone size: NA
V gene: TRBV5-6
CDR3 length: 15
CDR3 DNA: TGTGCCAGCAGCCGAGTGGGGGGTTACCAAGAGACCCAGTACTTC
CDR3 protein: CASSRVGGYQETQYF

J gene: TRBJ2-7
D gene: NA
clone size: NA
V gene: TRBV27
CDR3 length: 14
CDR3 DNA: TGTGCCAGCAGCCGCCAGGGGCGACACTACGAGCAGTACTTC
CDR3 protein: CASSRQGRHYEQYF

J gene: TRBJ2-7
D gene: NA
clone size: NA
V gene: TRBV7-3
CDR3 length: 13
CDR3 DNA: TGTGCCAGCAGCTTGGGTAGCTTTGGGGAGCAGTACTTC
CDR3 protein: CASSLGSFGEQYF

J gene: TRBJ2-2
D gene: NA
clone size: NA
V gene: TRBV9
CDR3 length: 17
CDR3 DNA: TGTGCCAGCAGCGTAGTGGCTGGGGACTCAGGCGCCGGGGAGCTGTTTTTT
CDR3 protein: CASSVVAGDSGAGELFF

J gene: TRBJ2-5
D gene: TRBD1
clone size: NA
V gene: TRBV12-5
CDR3 length: 15
CDR3 DNA: TGTGCTAGTGGTTCCAGGACAGGGCTGATGGAGACCCAGTACTTC
CDR3 protein: CASGSRTGLMETQYF

J gene: TRBJ2-3
D gene: NA
clone size: NA
V gene: TRBV5-1
CDR3 length: 14
CDR3 DNA: TGCGCCAGCAGCTCCCCCTCGGGATCAGATACGCAGTATTTT
CDR3 protein: CASSSPSGSDTQYF

J gene: TRBJ2-6
D gene: NA
clone size: NA
V gene: TRBV6-1
CDR3 length: 17
CDR3 DNA: TGTGCCAGCAGTGAAGGGGCCCTCCTGTCTGGGGCCAACGTCCTGACTTTC
CDR3 protein: CASSEGALLSGANVLTF

J gene: TRBJ1-5
D gene: NA
clone size: NA
V gene: TRBV28
CDR3 length: 15
CDR3 DNA: TGTGCCAGCAGTTTAGTGAGCAGGACAAATCAGCCCCAGCATTTT
CDR3 protein: CASSLVSRTNQPQHF

J gene: TRBJ2-7
D gene: TRBD1
clone size: NA
V gene: TRBV28
CDR3 length: 12
CDR3 DNA: TGTGCCAGCAGCCTCAGGGGGTTCGAGCAGTACTTC
CDR3 protein: CASSLRGFEQYF

J gene: TRBJ2-2
D gene: NA
clone size: NA
V gene: TRBV27
CDR3 length: 15
CDR3 DNA: TGTGCCAGCAGTTTTGGGAGTCGGAACACCGGGGAGCTGTTTTTT
CDR3 protein: CASSFGSRNTGELFF

J gene: TRBJ2-7
D gene: TRBD2
clone size: NA
V gene: TRBV19
CDR3 length: 16
CDR3 DNA: TGTGCCACAAGGACTAGCGGGGGGCTCACCTCCTACGAGCAGTACTTC
CDR3 protein: CATRTSGGLTSYEQYF

J gene: TRBJ2-4
D gene: TRBD2
clone size: once
V gene: TRBV24-1
CDR3 length: 18
CDR3 DNA: TGTGCCACCAGCCCCGGACTAGCGGGAGGGTCGGGGAAAAACATTCAGTACTTC
CDR3 protein: CATSPGLAGGSGKNIQYF

J gene: TRBJ1-4
D gene: NA
clone size: NA
V gene: TRBV11-3
CDR3 length: 15
CDR3 DNA: TGTGCCAGCAGCCCTCGGACAGCAACTAATGAAAAACTGTTTTTT
CDR3 protein: CASSPRTATNEKLFF

J gene: TRBJ2-7
D gene: NA
clone size: NA
V gene: TRBV27
CDR3 length: 13
CDR3 DNA: TGTGCCAGCACCCAATCCGGGACTTACGAGCAGTACTTC
CDR3 protein: CASTQSGTYEQYF

J gene: TRBJ2-1
D gene: TRBD2
clone size: NA
V gene: TRBV24-1
CDR3 length: 12
CDR3 DNA: TGTGCGACACAAACGGGAGGACGTGAGCAGTTCTTC
CDR3 protein: CATQTGGREQFF

J gene: TRBJ1-1
D gene: NA
clone size: NA
V gene: TRBV27
CDR3 length: 14
CDR3 DNA: TGTGCCAGCAGTTTATTTCAGGGTAACACTGAAGCTTTCTTT
CDR3 protein: CASSLFQGNTEAFF

J gene: TRBJ2-7
D gene: TRBD2
clone size: NA
V gene: TRBV7-3
CDR3 length: 14
CDR3 DNA: TGTGCCAGCAGCCCTCAAGCGGGAGTAGCACTGCAGTACTTC
CDR3 protein: CASSPQAGVALQYF

J gene: TRBJ2-7
D gene: NA
clone size: NA
V gene: TRBV5-6
CDR3 length: 15
CDR3 DNA: TGTGCCAGCAGCACCCGTGGGGGGTACTCGGACGAGCAGTACTTC
CDR3 protein: CASSTRGGYSDEQYF

J gene: TRBJ1-6
D gene: NA
clone size: few
V gene: TRBV12-5
CDR3 length: 15
CDR3 DNA: TGTGCTAGTGCCTGGCGGGAGTTGGGTAATTCACCCCTCCACTTT
CDR3 protein: CASAWRELGNSPLHF

J gene: TRBJ1-6
D gene: NA
clone size: NA
V gene: TRBV5-5
CDR3 length: 19
CDR3 DNA: TGTGCCAGCAGCTTGAGGGCTCCGGGGACACGTTCGGATTGGTCACCCCTCCACTTT
CDR3 protein: CASSLRAPGTRSDWSPLHF

J gene: TRBJ1-4
D gene: NA
clone size: NA
V gene: TRBV4-2
CDR3 length: 12
CDR3 DNA: TGTGCCAGCAGCCAAGTTGAGGAAAAACTGTTTTTT
CDR3 protein: CASSQVEEKLFF

J gene: TRBJ2-5
D gene: NA
clone size: NA
V gene: TRBV15
CDR3 length: 13
CDR3 DNA: TGTGCCACCAGCAGAGCGTACTGGGAGACCCAGTACTTC
CDR3 protein: CATSRAYWETQYF

J gene: TRBJ2-1
D gene: NA
clone size: NA
V gene: TRBV9
CDR3 length: 15
CDR3 DNA: TGTGCCAGCAGCGTAGCCCGCAGCTCCTACAATGAGCAGTTCTTC
CDR3 protein: CASSVARSSYNEQFF

J gene: TRBJ2-7
D gene: NA
clone size: NA
V gene: TRBV6-5
CDR3 length: 14
CDR3 DNA: TGTGCCACCAGGGGGGGACGCCTACCCTACGAGCAGTACTTC
CDR3 protein: CATRGGRLPYEQYF

J gene: TRBJ2-3
D gene: TRBD2
clone size: NA
V gene: TRBV5-1
CDR3 length: 16
CDR3 DNA: TGCGCCAGCAGCTTTAGCGGGAGCGGGGGGACAGATACGCAGTATTTT
CDR3 protein: CASSFSGSGGTDTQYF